This TCR beta chain comes out of a study of cytomegalovirus exposure and HLA in healthy donors. With respect to this clone: The antigen is undetermined.

Study-wide results and limits: Later genetic work tied a missense DCLRE1C variant to beta-chain V and J trimming. At a 0.05 false discovery rate, a later analysis found 16,951 TCR beta sequences to be associated with HLA alleles.

CDR1 is MRHNA, CDR2 SNTAGT, per germline. The J segment lost 7 bases and the V segment lost 7 bases, leaving 15 bases of the junction unmatched. The CDR3 totals 15 residues. 13 Jbeta primers and 60 Vbeta primers were used for the PCR. The repertoire was sequenced with immunoSEQ multiplex PCR; TCRdb's copy has only in-frame clones and lacks some. The sample lists roughly 100,000 clones, under 80% occurring once. This receptor was taken from a middle-aged man in good health and CMV-seronegative. The sequenced sample was PBMCs. This chain uses TRBV6-4 with TRBJ1-2, with TRBD1 matching over 7 bases. CDR3 nucleotides: TGTGCCAGCACTAACGACAGGGTTGGCCTTGGTGGCTACACCTTC. Translated, it gives CASTNDRVGLGGYTF.